This T cell receptor (beta chain) was retrieved from a study of T cells expressing NK-cell markers. On this clonotype itself: The antigen remains undetermined.

UMI-tagged 5'RACE template switching yielded the TCR beta cDNA. Reprocessing the 5' RACE reads, TCRdb reports a single entry for every CDR3 protein and omits DNA. The repertoire table contains some 410,000 distinct CDR3 sequences. Study conclusions and caveats: One observes that, in a few donors, these clonotypes were also the leading ones within the CD3+CD56-NKG2C+ fraction.

The CDR3 is made up of 14 amino acids. The germline V gene has CDR1 MDHEN and CDR2 SYDVKM. The rearrangement links TRBV28 to TRBJ2-1; TCRdb selects TRBD2, and the lack of DNA leaves this call unchecked. The material sequenced was blood T cells: a sorted CD56 or NKG2C T cell subset, CD4+ or CD8+ T cells, or bulk PBMC T cells (not recorded which). The sequence was obtained from a woman between 18 and 69 years old in good health. CDR3 in amino acids: CASTGGTALSEQFF.